The 32 T cell receptor beta chains below come from one sample, sequenced in a study of T-cell reconstitution after alpha-beta-depleted transplantation in children. Preparing the TCRbeta library involved the use of unique molecular identifiers. TCRdb used MiXCR to reprocess the PCR reads, holding one entry per CDR3 protein. The table includes almost 500,000 distinct CDR3 sequences, over 9.5% detected once. The sample consisted of PBMCs, taken before TCRalphabeta/CD19-depleted stem cell transplant. These receptor sequences come from a child under 10 years old with inherited bone marrow failure, due to receive a stem cell transplant.

This clonotype appeared many times. The chain combines TRBV6-5 with TRBJ1-5, with no clear D. The germline V and J ends were trimmed by 8 bases and 7 bases, with 18 bases remaining between them. Germline-derived CDR1 and CDR2 are MNHEY and SVGAGI. The CDR3 extends over 14 amino acids. For the CDR3, the DNA is TGTGCCAGCGCAGCAGAATCCGGGGAGCAGCCCCAGCATTTT. This gives the protein CASAAESGEQPQHF.

The chain combines TRBV9 with TRBJ1-6; no clear D gene. V was shortened by 3 bases and J by 8 bases, with 9 bases between the two germline ends. This CDR3 is 13 amino acids long. Germline CDR1 is SGDLS and CDR2 is YYNGEE. CDR3 protein: CASSGSPDSPLHF. The CDR3 coding sequence is TGTGCCAGCAGCGGAAGCCCAGATTCACCCCTCCACTTT.

This clonotype came up a few times. The chain carries TRBV6-1 and TRBJ1-5; no definite D call. The CDR3 length is 13 residues. The germline gives CDR1 MNHNS, CDR2 SASEGT. Trimming left V 4 bases short and J 1 base short, with 5 bases between. CDR3 nucleotides: TGTGCCAGCAGTGCTGTGAGCAATCAGCCCCAGCATTTT. It specifies CASSAVSNQPQHF.

This clonotype appeared many times. This rearrangement joins TRBV20-1 to TRBJ2-2; 8 positions match TRBD1. The CDR3 covers 15 residues. CDR1 DFQATT and CDR2 SNEGSKA come from the germline V gene (reference sequence). The trim removed 3 bases at V and 0 bases at J, leaving 3 bases unmatched. Written as DNA, the CDR3 is TGCAGTGCTAGTTTGGGACAGGCGAACACCGGGGAGCTGTTTTTT. Translated: CSASLGQANTGELFF.

The chain employs TRBV7-2 and TRBJ2-5; a possible D gene is TRBD1 (5 bases). This CDR3 is built from 12 residues. CDR1 is SGHTA and CDR2 is FQGNSA in the germline V gene. V shed 4 bases and J shed 9 bases, with 12 bases lying between them. CDR3 residues: CASSWGAMAQYF. The CDR3 DNA follows: TGTGCCAGCAGCTGGGGCGCCATGGCCCAGTACTTC.

This clonotype was counted many times. The V gene is TRBV28, the J gene TRBJ1-1; perhaps TRBD1 as D (6 bases). Germline lookup yields CDR1 MDHEN and CDR2 SYDVKM. V was clipped by 5 bases and J by 12 bases, with 19 bases between them. This CDR3 contains 13 residues. CDR3 loop: CASSHWGAFLTFF. The CDR3 coding sequence is TGTGCCAGCAGTCACTGGGGGGCTTTTCTTACTTTCTTT.

This clonotype has a count of ten or more. This chain joins TRBV28 and TRBJ2-1; 7 nucleotides agree with TRBD2. The CDR3 runs to 15 residues. J was trimmed by 8 bases and V by 7 bases; bases with no gene match: 14. Per the germline V gene, CDR1 is MDHEN and CDR2 is SYDVKM. The CDR3 is CASKITGGGVYEQFF. The CDR3 region has the DNA TGTGCCAGCAAGATTACGGGAGGTGGCGTCTATGAGCAGTTCTTC.

This clonotype has just a few counts. V gene TRBV12-3 or TRBV12-4 combines with J gene TRBJ2-1, with 8 nucleotides matching TRBD2. CDR3 size: 15 residues. V gave up 8 bases and J gave up 9 bases; unmatched junction bases: 15. The CDR3 loop reads CASRRSGIRSSEQFF. CDR3 nucleotides: TGTGCCAGCCGTCGTAGCGGGATTAGGTCGTCTGAGCAGTTCTTC.

This clonotype was found many times. The V and J genes are TRBV4-3 and TRBJ2-1; 7 bases match TRBD2. The V and J ends lost 1 base and 1 base, in that order; junction bases with no gene match: 7. This CDR3 spans 17 amino acids. Germline assignment: CDR1 LGHNA and CDR2 YSLEER. CDR3: CASSQVSAGESYNEQFF. The CDR3 bases are TGCGCCAGCAGCCAAGTGTCCGCGGGAGAGTCCTACAATGAGCAGTTCTTC.

This clonotype was counted only a few times. The chain's CDR3 is CASSSPDSKAFF. CDR3 bases: TGTGCCAGCAGTTCACCAGACAGTAAAGCTTTCTTT. This rearrangement joins TRBV28 to TRBJ1-1, with a weak D call TRBD1 (5 bases). In germline, CDR1 is MDHEN, CDR2 SYDVKM. This CDR3 has 12 residues. Trimming cost V 4 bases and J 9 bases, with 12 bases left between them.

A few counts support this clonotype. The rearrangement uses TRBV6-6 and TRBJ1-1; the D is unclear. The ends were cut back, 0 bases at V and 4 bases at J, with 6 bases in the middle. The germline V gene has CDR1 MNHNY and CDR2 SVGAGI (reference sequence). The CDR3 runs to 13 residues. CDR3 sequence: CASSYSGPTEAFF. The CDR3 region has the DNA TGTGCCAGCAGTTACTCAGGGCCCACTGAAGCTTTCTTT.

This clonotype showed up many times. V and J are TRBV7-9 and TRBJ1-1, with 7 bases matching TRBD1. Trimming removed 1 base from V and 5 bases from J; junction bases left unmatched: 4. CDR1 is SEHNR and CDR2 is FQNEAQ in the germline V gene (reference sequence). This CDR3 region has 14 residues. CDR3 DNA sequence: TGTGCCAGCAGCTTAGAAGGGGGCAGGACTGAAGCTTTCTTT. Protein product: CASSLEGGRTEAFF.

This clonotype was seen more than once but under ten times. The V call is TRBV4-1, the J call TRBJ2-1; 11 nucleotides agree with TRBD1. Germline V lookup: CDR1 MGHRA, CDR2 YSYEKL. With 1 base clipped from V and 9 bases from J, the junction kept 8 bases outside the gene matches. CDR3 length: 16 residues. The CDR3 DNA reads as TGCGCCAGCAGCCAAGGGGGACAGGGGGATTTGGGTGAGCAGTTCTTC. This gives the protein CASSQGGQGDLGEQFF.

Notes on this clonotype: A much more abundant neighbour one base away suggests this may be a read error. V and J are TRBV5-6 and TRBJ2-3; maybe TRBD2 (6 bases). The CDR3 length is 13 residues. Germline lookup yields CDR1 SGHDT and CDR2 YYEEEE. The CDR3 DNA reads as TGTGCCAGCAGCTTGGAATCGGGAGATACGCAGAATTTT. Its translation: CASSLESGDTQNF.

For the CDR3, the DNA is TGCAGTGCCCGGACCCACGGGCAGGGTTCACCCCTCCACTTT. Residues: CSARTHGQGSPLHF. The genes are TRBV20-1 and TRBJ1-6; D possibly corresponds to TRBD1 (5 bases). Germline V gene lookup returns CDR1 DFQATT and CDR2 SNEGSKA (reference sequence). V dropped 6 bases and J dropped 9 bases, with 18 bases sitting between them. CDR3 length equals 14 residues.

Comment on this clonotype: This clone may be a read error of a much larger clone one base away. The chain links TRBV29-1 to TRBJ1-5; no clear D gene. The CDR3 sequence is 12 residues long. Germline CDR1 is SQVTM and CDR2 is ANQGSEA. V lost 6 bases to trimming and J lost 8 bases, with 14 bases between them. Here the CDR3 DNA reads TGCAGCGTGGGGTCAGCAAATAAGCCCCAGCATTTT. Translation: CSVGSANKPQHF. The full variable domain, its missing parts supplied by reference TRBV29-1 and TRBJ1-5, is SAVISQKPSRDICQRGTSLTIQCQVDSQVTMMFWYRQQPGQSLTLIATANQGSEATYESGFVIDKFPISRPNLTFSTLTVSNMSPEDSSIYLCSVGSANKPQHFGDGTRLSIL.

Ten or more counts support this clonotype. The chain links TRBV27 to TRBJ2-1; TRBD2 aligns across 14 bases. Per germline, CDR1 MNHEY and CDR2 SMNVEV (reference sequence). This CDR3 spans 18 amino acids. Germline trimming cut 5 bases from V and 2 bases from J; bases unmatched to any gene: 8. CDR3 DNA: TGTGCCAGCAGTCCCGGACTAGCGGGAGGCCCCACCTACAATGAGCAGTTCTTC. Amino acid sequence: CASSPGLAGGPTYNEQFF.

The chain has TRBV20-1 and TRBJ2-2; 9 bases map to TRBD1. With 0 bases clipped from V and 6 bases from J, the junction kept 11 bases outside the gene matches. The CDR3 length is 17 residues. Per the germline V gene, CDR1 is DFQATT and CDR2 is SNEGSKA (reference sequence). The CDR3 loop reads CSARDKLGTGWAGELFF. The CDR3 nucleotides read TGCAGTGCTAGAGATAAATTGGGGACAGGGTGGGCCGGGGAGCTGTTTTTT.

Concerning this clonotype itself: No conserved phenylalanine or tryptophan is present at the end of the CDR3, so a read error is the likely explanation. This chain uses TRBV5-5 with TRBJ1-5; D remains unclear. Germline V gene data show CDR1 as SGHKS and CDR2 as YYEKEE (reference sequence). V was shortened by 4 bases and J by 3 bases, with 20 bases between the two germline ends. The CDR3 runs to 17 residues. The CDR3 loop reads CASSARPQLGINQPQHC. CDR3 DNA: TGTGCCAGCAGCGCCCGGCCACAGCTTGGGATCAATCAGCCCCAGCATTGT.

The sample holds many counts of this clonotype. The rearrangement uses TRBV20-1 and TRBJ2-1; TRBD2 matches at 7 bases. Germline V lookup: CDR1 DFQATT, CDR2 SNEGSKA (reference sequence). The CDR3 consists of 14 residues. V was clipped by 6 bases and J by 5 bases; unmatched bases: 10. The chain's CDR3 is CSAGAGVVDNEQFF. The CDR3, as DNA: TGCAGTGCAGGGGCGGGAGTAGTGGACAATGAGCAGTTCTTC.

The genes are TRBV10-2 and TRBJ2-7; the D gene is possibly TRBD1 (5 bases). Germline V gene data show CDR1 as WSHSY and CDR2 as SAAADI. This CDR3 contains 14 residues. Trimming stripped 6 bases from V and 5 bases from J, with 17 bases between. The DNA of the CDR3 is TGCGCCAGCAGACTAAGTGGACATATCCACGAGCAGTACTTC. Translating it yields CASRLSGHIHEQYF.

This clonotype has a handful of counts. The CDR3 reads CSATPHHGTGAYEQYF. DNA for the CDR3: TGCAGTGCTACCCCCCATCACGGGACAGGGGCATACGAGCAGTACTTC. V gene TRBV20-1 combines with J gene TRBJ2-7, with 10 bases lining up with TRBD1. The trim removed 4 bases at V and 4 bases at J, leaving 13 bases unmatched. This CDR3 region has 16 residues. In germline, CDR1 is DFQATT, CDR2 SNEGSKA (reference sequence).

This clonotype was seen repeatedly, ten times or more. The rearrangement links TRBV20-1 to TRBJ2-2; TRBD1 is a possible D gene (5 bases). This CDR3 spans 15 amino acids. The germline V and J ends were trimmed by 0 bases and 5 bases, with 13 bases remaining between them. CDR1 is DFQATT and CDR2 is SNEGSKA in the germline V gene (reference sequence). The CDR3 coding sequence is TGCAGTGCTAGAGATCTAGGGGATGGGACCGGGGAGCTGTTTTTT. This codes for CSARDLGDGTGELFF.

This clonotype came up many times. The rearrangement uses TRBV18 and TRBJ1-2; 7 bases align to TRBD1. With V trimmed by 3 bases and J by 2 bases, 6 bases remained unmatched. This CDR3 spans 15 amino acids. Germline CDR1 and CDR2: KGHSH and LQKENI. DNA for the CDR3: TGTGCCAGCTCACCCTCCTACAGGGGAAACTATGGCTACACCTTC. Residues: CASSPSYRGNYGYTF.

V is TRBV6-2 or TRBV6-3 and J is TRBJ2-2; the match to TRBD2 covers 11 bases. The CDR3 is 18 amino acids. CDR1 MNHEY and CDR2 SVGEGT come from the germline V gene. J gave up 3 bases and V 0 bases, and 6 bases lay outside the gene matches. CDR3 nucleotides: TGTGCCAGCAGTTACTCGTCGGGACTAGCGGAGGACACCGGGGAGCTGTTTTTT. Encoded protein: CASSYSSGLAEDTGELFF.

This clonotype was counted ten times or more. This CDR3 is CASSVVGGFVNTEAFF. The CDR3 DNA sequence: TGTGCCAGCAGCGTAGTTGGGGGCTTTGTGAACACTGAAGCTTTCTTT. The chain uses TRBV9 and TRBJ1-1, with TRBD1 as a possible D gene (6 bases). With 0 bases removed from V and 0 bases from J, the gap between germline ends came to 12 bases. The CDR3 contains 16 residues. Germline V gene sequence: CDR1 SGDLS, CDR2 YYNGEE.

This clonotype has at least ten counts. The V gene is TRBV11-2, the J gene TRBJ2-1; 12 bases are shared with TRBD2. The germline CDR1 and CDR2 sequences are SGHAT and FQNNGV. The V segment lost 6 bases and the J segment 6 bases; nucleotides outside the gene matches: 9. The CDR3 consists of 16 residues. DNA of the CDR3: TGTGCCAGCAGTTCCTACCCGGGACTAGCGGGCAATGAGCAGTTCTTC. It translates to CASSSYPGLAGNEQFF.

Ten or more counts support this clonotype. This chain links TRBV10-3 with TRBJ2-7; 11 bases match TRBD2. Germline V gives CDR1 ENHRY, CDR2 SYGVKD. This CDR3 is 19 amino acids long. J lost 0 bases, V lost 4 bases, and 14 bases had no gene match. The CDR3: CAISVHGDSGRDISYEQYF. Written as DNA, the CDR3 is TGTGCCATCAGTGTCCACGGAGATAGCGGGAGGGATATCTCCTACGAGCAGTACTTC.

In this sample, this clonotype turned up a few times. This chain connects TRBV7-9 to TRBJ2-1, with 9 bases identical to TRBD2. The germline CDR1 and CDR2 sequences are SEHNR and FQNEAQ (reference sequence). The trim removed 6 bases at V and 1 base at J, leaving 7 bases unmatched. The CDR3 runs to 16 residues. The CDR3 DNA reads as TGTGCCAGCAGAAGGGTAGCGGGAGATTCCTACAATGAGCAGTTCTTC. Translation: CASRRVAGDSYNEQFF.

In this sample, this clonotype turned up a few times. The chain combines TRBV28 with TRBJ1-5; TRBD1 might be the D (6 bases). The V end was cut by 5 bases, the J end by 1 base, with 15 bases between. Germline assignment: CDR1 MDHEN and CDR2 SYDVKM. This CDR3 spans 16 amino acids. CDR3 sequence reads: CASSPLLQGSNQPQHF. The CDR3 nucleotides read TGTGCCAGCAGTCCACTCCTGCAGGGGAGCAATCAGCCCCAGCATTTT. The complete variable domain, with remaining parts taken from reference TRBV28 and TRBJ1-5, reads DVKVTQSSRYLVKRTGEKVFLECVQDMDHENMFWYRQDPGLGLRLIYFSYDVKMKEKGDIPEGYSVSREKKERFSLILESASTNQTSMYLCASSPLLQGSNQPQHFGDGTRLSIL.

This clonotype appeared many times. CDR3: CSVRRGQGSYEQYF. The CDR3 region has the DNA TGCAGCGTCCGCCGGGGACAGGGGTCCTACGAGCAGTACTTC. The V and J genes are TRBV29-1 and TRBJ2-7; the match to TRBD1 covers 10 bases. CDR3 length equals 14 residues. Per germline, CDR1 SQVTM and CDR2 ANQGSEA. Trimming at V came to 6 bases and at J to 1 base, leaving 6 bases not matched to a gene.

With respect to this clonotype: A much more abundant neighbour one base away suggests this may be a read error. The CDR3 end shows no conserved phenylalanine or tryptophan, and so a read error is likely. The chain has TRBV27 and TRBJ2-7, with 7 bases aligning to TRBD2. The CDR3 length is 15 residues. CDR1 is MNHEY, CDR2 SMNVEV, per germline (reference sequence). V lost 2 bases and J lost 3; bases outside the gene matches: 7. The DNA for the CDR3 is TGTGCCAGCAGTTTACTCGCGGGAGAAATCTACGAGCAGTACCTC. It yields the protein CASSLLAGEIYEQYL.